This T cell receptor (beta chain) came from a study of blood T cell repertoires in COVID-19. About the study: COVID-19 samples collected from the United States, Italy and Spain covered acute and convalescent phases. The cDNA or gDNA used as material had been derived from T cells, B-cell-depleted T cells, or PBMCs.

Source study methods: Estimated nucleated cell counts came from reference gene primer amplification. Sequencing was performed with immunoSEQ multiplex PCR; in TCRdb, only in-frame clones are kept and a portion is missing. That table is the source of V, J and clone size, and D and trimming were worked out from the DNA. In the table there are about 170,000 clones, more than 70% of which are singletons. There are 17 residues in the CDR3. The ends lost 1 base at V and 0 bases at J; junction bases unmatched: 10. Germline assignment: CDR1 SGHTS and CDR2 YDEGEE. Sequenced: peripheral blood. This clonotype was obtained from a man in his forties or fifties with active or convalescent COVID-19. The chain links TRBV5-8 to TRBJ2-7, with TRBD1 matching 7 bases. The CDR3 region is CASSLRLGTDFSYEQYF. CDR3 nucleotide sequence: TGTGCCAGCAGCTTGCGTCTCGGGACAGACTTCTCCTACGAGCAGTACTTC. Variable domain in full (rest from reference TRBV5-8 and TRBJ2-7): EAGVTQSPTHLIKTRGQQATLRCSPISGHTSVYWYQQALGLGLQFLLWYDEGEERNRGNFPPRFSGRQFPNYSSELNVNALELEDSALYLCASSLRLGTDFSYEQYFGPGTRLTVT.